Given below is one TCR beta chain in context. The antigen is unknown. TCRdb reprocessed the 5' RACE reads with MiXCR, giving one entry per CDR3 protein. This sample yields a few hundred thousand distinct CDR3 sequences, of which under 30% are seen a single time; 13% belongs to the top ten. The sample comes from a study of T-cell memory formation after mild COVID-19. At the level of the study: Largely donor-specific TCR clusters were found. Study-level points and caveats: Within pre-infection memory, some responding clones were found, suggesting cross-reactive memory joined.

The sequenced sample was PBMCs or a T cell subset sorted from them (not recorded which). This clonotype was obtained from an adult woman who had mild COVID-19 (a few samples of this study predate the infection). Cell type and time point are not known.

CDR3 region: CATLDGGSTDTQYF. In DNA, the CDR3 is TGTGCCACACTGGATGGCGGCAGCACAGATACGCAGTATTTT. The chain combines TRBV19 with TRBJ2-3; D not resolved. Germline V CDR1 and CDR2: LNHDA, SQIVND (reference sequence). CDR3 size: 14 residues. The germline V and J ends were trimmed by 10 bases and 0 bases, with 14 bases remaining between them.